A selection of T cell receptor beta chains follows, all from one sample in a study of STAT5B mutations in CD4+ large granular lymphocyte leukemia. Some clones are missing from TCRdb's copy, which holds only in-frame ones; the method was immunoSEQ multiplex PCR. The sample yields roughly 32,000 clones, roughly 80% seen once. The sequencing sample was made of CD4+ T cells from blood buffy coats. The source of these receptors is a human donor in good health. The CDR3 runs from the conserved cysteine through the conserved F or W. A D gene is named only where the DNA matches it firmly. The size field is filled for only some rows; it gives once, few, many or a size class.

clone size: .
D gene: .
V gene: TRBV5-4
CDR3 length: 13
J gene: TRBJ1-1
CDR3 protein: CASSLHGTTEAFF
CDR3 DNA: TGTGCCAGCAGCTTGCACGGGACCACTGAAGCTTTCTTT

clone size: .
D gene: .
V gene: TRBV7-3
CDR3 length: 13
J gene: TRBJ2-3
CDR3 protein: CASSVDVLGTQYF
CDR3 DNA: TGTGCCAGCAGCGTCGACGTTCTGGGTACGCAGTATTTT

clone size: .
D gene: .
V gene: TRBV7-9
CDR3 length: 15
J gene: TRBJ1-4
CDR3 protein: CASSLASGGNEKLFF
CDR3 DNA: TGTGCCAGCAGCTTAGCTTCCGGGGGAAATGAAAAACTGTTTTTT

clone size: .
D gene: .
V gene: TRBV6-1
CDR3 length: 12
J gene: TRBJ2-3
CDR3 protein: CASSENTDTQYF
CDR3 DNA: TGTGCCAGCAGTGAAAACACAGATACGCAGTATTTT

clone size: few
D gene: TRBD1
V gene: TRBV19
CDR3 length: 14
J gene: TRBJ2-7
CDR3 protein: CASSDRALPYEQYF
CDR3 DNA: TGTGCCAGTAGTGACAGGGCTCTTCCTTACGAGCAGTACTTC

clone size: .
D gene: .
V gene: TRBV19
CDR3 length: 12
J gene: TRBJ2-1
CDR3 protein: CASSIRGNEQFF
CDR3 DNA: TGTGCCAGTAGTATAAGGGGTAATGAGCAGTTCTTC

clone size: .
D gene: .
V gene: TRBV15
CDR3 length: 13
J gene: TRBJ1-1
CDR3 protein: CATREPPNTEAFF
CDR3 DNA: TGTGCCACCAGGGAACCACCCAACACTGAAGCTTTCTTT

clone size: once
D gene: TRBD1
V gene: TRBV19
CDR3 length: 15
J gene: TRBJ1-1
CDR3 protein: CASCAGGWGNTEAFF
CDR3 DNA: TGTGCCAGTTGCGCAGGGGGGTGGGGGAACACTGAAGCTTTCTTT

clone size: .
D gene: .
V gene: TRBV19
CDR3 length: 15
J gene: TRBJ2-6
CDR3 protein: CASRQGGSGANVLTF
CDR3 DNA: TGTGCCAGTCGTCAGGGGGGCTCTGGGGCCAACGTCCTGACTTTC

clone size: .
D gene: .
V gene: TRBV30
CDR3 length: 12
J gene: TRBJ2-7
CDR3 protein: CAWSQQSYEQYF
CDR3 DNA: TGTGCCTGGAGTCAACAGTCCTACGAGCAGTACTTC

clone size: .
D gene: TRBD1
V gene: TRBV2
CDR3 length: 15
J gene: TRBJ2-1
CDR3 protein: CASRAGQGANNEQFF
CDR3 DNA: TGTGCCAGCAGGGCAGGACAGGGGGCCAACAATGAGCAGTTCTTC

clone size: .
D gene: TRBD1
V gene: TRBV9
CDR3 length: 15
J gene: TRBJ1-6
CDR3 protein: CASSPGTGGFSPLHF
CDR3 DNA: TGTGCCAGCAGCCCCGGGACAGGGGGATTCTCACCCCTCCACTTT

clone size: .
D gene: .
V gene: TRBV27
CDR3 length: 10
J gene: TRBJ2-7
CDR3 protein: CASSSYEQYF
CDR3 DNA: TGTGCCAGCAGTTCCTACGAGCAGTACTTC

clone size: .
D gene: .
V gene: TRBV27
CDR3 length: 13
J gene: TRBJ2-2
CDR3 protein: CASSFAPYGELFF
CDR3 DNA: TGTGCCAGCAGTTTTGCCCCTTATGGGGAGCTGTTTTTT

clone size: .
D gene: TRBD2
V gene: TRBV9
CDR3 length: 18
J gene: TRBJ2-2
CDR3 protein: CASSLRLAGGGNTGELFF
CDR3 DNA: TGTGCCAGCAGCCTACGACTAGCGGGGGGCGGAAACACCGGGGAGCTGTTTTTT

clone size: .
D gene: TRBD1
V gene: TRBV7-9
CDR3 length: 15
J gene: TRBJ2-3
CDR3 protein: CASSPQGLSTDTQYF
CDR3 DNA: TGTGCCAGCAGCCCACAGGGGCTCTCCACAGATACGCAGTATTTT

clone size: .
D gene: TRBD2
V gene: TRBV28
CDR3 length: 16
J gene: TRBJ2-7
CDR3 protein: CASSLWSSGGAYEQYF
CDR3 DNA: TGTGCCAGCAGTTTATGGTCTAGCGGGGGGGCCTACGAGCAGTACTTC

clone size: .
D gene: .
V gene: TRBV29-1
CDR3 length: 12
J gene: TRBJ2-5
CDR3 protein: CSVELALATQYF
CDR3 DNA: TGCAGCGTTGAGTTGGCCCTGGCGACCCAGTACTTC

clone size: .
D gene: TRBD1
V gene: TRBV5-6
CDR3 length: 14
J gene: TRBJ2-5
CDR3 protein: CASSATGARRTQYF
CDR3 DNA: TGTGCCAGCAGCGCGACAGGGGCACGGAGGACCCAGTACTTC

clone size: .
D gene: .
V gene: TRBV2
CDR3 length: 14
J gene: TRBJ1-6
CDR3 protein: CASSAKVKNSPLHF
CDR3 DNA: TGTGCCAGCAGTGCCAAGGTGAAGAATTCACCCCTCCACTTT

clone size: .
D gene: .
V gene: TRBV5-1
CDR3 length: 14
J gene: TRBJ2-5
CDR3 protein: CASSLMSGEETQYF
CDR3 DNA: TGCGCCAGCAGCTTGATGTCAGGGGAAGAGACCCAGTACTTC

clone size: .
D gene: .
V gene: TRBV11-3
CDR3 length: 14
J gene: TRBJ2-5
CDR3 protein: CASSQLGGAETQYF
CDR3 DNA: TGTGCCAGCAGTCAGCTGGGGGGCGCGGAGACCCAGTACTTC

clone size: .
D gene: .
V gene: TRBV7-2
CDR3 length: 14
J gene: TRBJ1-1
CDR3 protein: CASSFLAMNTEAFF
CDR3 DNA: TGTGCCAGCAGCTTTCTTGCGATGAACACTGAAGCTTTCTTT

clone size: once
D gene: TRBD1
V gene: TRBV19
CDR3 length: 13
J gene: TRBJ1-2
CDR3 protein: CASRSTGVGGYTF
CDR3 DNA: TGTGCCAGTAGAAGCACAGGGGTTGGTGGCTACACCTTC

clone size: .
D gene: TRBD2
V gene: TRBV19
CDR3 length: 14
J gene: TRBJ2-2
CDR3 protein: CASWGGPNTGELFF
CDR3 DNA: TGTGCCTCCTGGGGGGGACCCAACACCGGGGAGCTGTTTTTT

clone size: few
D gene: TRBD1
V gene: TRBV4-2
CDR3 length: 16
J gene: TRBJ1-5
CDR3 protein: CASSQDFNRGAQPQHF
CDR3 DNA: TGTGCCAGCAGCCAAGACTTCAACAGGGGGGCTCAGCCCCAGCATTTT

clone size: .
D gene: .
V gene: TRBV5-1
CDR3 length: 14
J gene: TRBJ1-6
CDR3 protein: CASKSSSYNSPLHF
CDR3 DNA: TGCGCCAGCAAATCCAGCTCCTATAATTCACCCCTCCACTTT

clone size: .
D gene: .
V gene: TRBV6-5
CDR3 length: 13
J gene: TRBJ2-1
CDR3 protein: CASTQMKSHEQFF
CDR3 DNA: TGTGCCAGCACCCAGATGAAATCTCATGAGCAGTTCTTC

clone size: .
D gene: .
V gene: TRBV5-1
CDR3 length: 14
J gene: TRBJ2-7
CDR3 protein: CASSLEGPRNEQYF
CDR3 DNA: TGCGCCAGCAGCTTGGAAGGACCGCGGAACGAGCAGTACTTC

clone size: .
D gene: .
V gene: TRBV19
CDR3 length: 16
J gene: TRBJ1-4
CDR3 protein: CASSIGGGGENEKLFF
CDR3 DNA: TGTGCCAGTAGTATTGGGGGCGGGGGGGAGAATGAAAAACTGTTTTTT

clone size: .
D gene: TRBD2
V gene: TRBV7-9
CDR3 length: 14
J gene: TRBJ2-1
CDR3 protein: CASSSGLADYSEFF
CDR3 DNA: TGTGCCAGCAGCTCTGGACTAGCGGACTACTCGGAGTTCTTC

clone size: .
D gene: .
V gene: TRBV11-3
CDR3 length: 13
J gene: TRBJ2-3
CDR3 protein: CASSLRSTDTQYF
CDR3 DNA: TGTGCCAGCAGCTTACGGAGCACAGATACGCAGTATTTT

clone size: .
D gene: .
V gene: TRBV5-8
CDR3 length: 12
J gene: TRBJ2-3
CDR3 protein: CASSLMGDTQYF
CDR3 DNA: TGTGCCAGCAGCTTGATGGGAGATACGCAGTATTTT

clone size: .
D gene: .
V gene: TRBV11-3
CDR3 length: 18
J gene: TRBJ1-4
CDR3 protein: CASSLVRFRGASNEKLFF
CDR3 DNA: TGTGCCAGCAGCTTAGTCCGTTTTCGGGGGGCATCTAATGAAAAACTGTTTTTT

clone size: .
D gene: .
V gene: TRBV7-2
CDR3 length: 15
J gene: TRBJ2-2
CDR3 protein: CASSTQVGVTGELFF
CDR3 DNA: TGTGCCAGCAGCACCCAGGTCGGGGTCACCGGGGAGCTGTTTTTT

clone size: .
D gene: .
V gene: TRBV7-8
CDR3 length: 12
J gene: TRBJ2-7
CDR3 protein: CASSFQGYEQYF
CDR3 DNA: TGTGCCAGCAGCTTCCAGGGTTACGAGCAGTACTTC

clone size: few
D gene: .
V gene: TRBV27
CDR3 length: 15
J gene: TRBJ2-7
CDR3 protein: CASSFNSGGAGEQYF
CDR3 DNA: TGTGCCAGCAGTTTTAACTCAGGGGGGGCAGGCGAGCAGTACTTC

clone size: .
D gene: .
V gene: TRBV5-1
CDR3 length: 16
J gene: TRBJ1-1
CDR3 protein: CASSRTEVGMNTEAFF
CDR3 DNA: TGCGCCAGCAGCCGTACCGAGGTGGGGATGAACACTGAAGCTTTCTTT

clone size: .
D gene: .
V gene: TRBV28
CDR3 length: 12
J gene: TRBJ1-5
CDR3 protein: CASSPAGQPQHF
CDR3 DNA: TGTGCCAGCAGCCCGGCCGGGCAGCCCCAGCATTTT

clone size: .
D gene: .
V gene: TRBV28
CDR3 length: 15
J gene: TRBJ2-1
CDR3 protein: CASSFGQGSYTEQFF
CDR3 DNA: TGTGCCAGCAGTTTTGGGCAGGGGAGTTACACTGAGCAGTTCTTC

clone size: few
D gene: TRBD2
V gene: TRBV10-3
CDR3 length: 14
J gene: TRBJ2-7
CDR3 protein: CAISGTSGSYEQYF
CDR3 DNA: TGTGCCATCAGTGGGACTAGCGGGAGCTACGAGCAGTACTTC

clone size: .
D gene: TRBD1
V gene: TRBV7-8
CDR3 length: 14
J gene: TRBJ1-3
CDR3 protein: CASSLGTVGNTIYF
CDR3 DNA: TGTGCCAGCAGTCTGGGGACAGTTGGAAACACCATATATTTT

clone size: .
D gene: .
V gene: TRBV28
CDR3 length: 14
J gene: TRBJ1-2
CDR3 protein: CASSLGIANYGYTF
CDR3 DNA: TGTGCCAGCAGTTTAGGAATAGCTAACTATGGCTACACCTTC

clone size: once
D gene: TRBD1
V gene: TRBV4-2
CDR3 length: 16
J gene: TRBJ2-1
CDR3 protein: CASTRLQTGGTNEQFF
CDR3 DNA: TGTGCCAGCACCCGATTACAGACAGGGGGGACAAATGAGCAGTTCTTC

clone size: .
D gene: .
V gene: TRBV7-2
CDR3 length: 15
J gene: TRBJ1-1
CDR3 protein: CASSHSPLVNTEAFF
CDR3 DNA: TGTGCCAGCAGTCATTCACCCTTGGTGAACACTGAAGCTTTCTTT

clone size: .
D gene: TRBD1
V gene: TRBV15
CDR3 length: 16
J gene: TRBJ1-1
CDR3 protein: CATSRGPTTGGTEAFF
CDR3 DNA: TGTGCCACCAGCAGAGGGCCGACGACAGGGGGCACTGAAGCTTTCTTT

clone size: .
D gene: TRBD2
V gene: TRBV25-1
CDR3 length: 14
J gene: TRBJ2-1
CDR3 protein: CASKGEREGWGQFF
CDR3 DNA: TGTGCCAGCAAGGGGGAGCGGGAGGGTTGGGGGCAGTTCTTC

clone size: .
D gene: .
V gene: TRBV29-1
CDR3 length: 13
J gene: TRBJ2-1
CDR3 protein: CSVELGRVNEQFF
CDR3 DNA: TGCAGCGTTGAACTCGGGAGAGTGAATGAGCAGTTCTTC

clone size: .
D gene: .
V gene: TRBV11-2
CDR3 length: 15
J gene: TRBJ2-7
CDR3 protein: CASTQDRSSSYEQYF
CDR3 DNA: TGTGCCAGCACACAAGACAGGTCGAGCTCCTACGAGCAGTACTTC

clone size: .
D gene: TRBD1
V gene: TRBV28
CDR3 length: 15
J gene: TRBJ1-4
CDR3 protein: CASSAPGQGREKLFF
CDR3 DNA: TGTGCCAGCAGCGCACCGGGACAGGGAAGGGAAAAACTGTTTTTT

clone size: .
D gene: TRBD1
V gene: TRBV6-5
CDR3 length: 15
J gene: TRBJ1-2
CDR3 protein: CASSPSGGNGPGYTF
CDR3 DNA: TGTGCCAGCAGCCCGTCAGGGGGGAACGGCCCCGGCTACACCTTC

clone size: .
D gene: .
V gene: TRBV7-2
CDR3 length: 12
J gene: TRBJ2-4
CDR3 protein: CASSLGGNIQYF
CDR3 DNA: TGTGCCAGCAGCTTAGGGGGTAACATTCAGTACTTC

clone size: few
D gene: .
V gene: TRBV5-1
CDR3 length: 14
J gene: TRBJ2-5
CDR3 protein: CASSGGSSQETQYF
CDR3 DNA: TGCGCCAGCAGCGGAGGGAGCAGCCAAGAGACCCAGTACTTC